Detailed here is one TCR beta chain. Germline V gene data show CDR1 as MNHEY and CDR2 as SVGAGI. The germline V and J ends were trimmed by 10 bases and 13 bases, with 13 bases remaining between them. The CDR3 consists of 10 residues. The data belong to a study of OX40 agonist ivuxolimab in advanced cancers. Study as a whole: Cancers in dose escalation were hepatocellular, melanoma, renal cell and head and neck.

Profiling relied on immunoSEQ multiplex PCR, and the TCRdb table lists in-frame clones only, not all of them. The table shows some 61,000 clones, with 85% to 90% occurring only once. The chain links TRBV6-5 to TRBJ2-2, with D perhaps matching TRBD2 (5 bases). This sequence was found in an adult with an advanced solid tumor such as melanoma, head and neck, liver or kidney cancer. The sample in question was CD4+ or CD8+ T cells sorted from blood, obtained in a trial of the OX40 agonist ivuxolimab. The CDR3 protein is CATPVAGLFF. The CDR3 DNA sequence: TGTGCCACCCCGGTGGCGGGGCTGTTTTTT.